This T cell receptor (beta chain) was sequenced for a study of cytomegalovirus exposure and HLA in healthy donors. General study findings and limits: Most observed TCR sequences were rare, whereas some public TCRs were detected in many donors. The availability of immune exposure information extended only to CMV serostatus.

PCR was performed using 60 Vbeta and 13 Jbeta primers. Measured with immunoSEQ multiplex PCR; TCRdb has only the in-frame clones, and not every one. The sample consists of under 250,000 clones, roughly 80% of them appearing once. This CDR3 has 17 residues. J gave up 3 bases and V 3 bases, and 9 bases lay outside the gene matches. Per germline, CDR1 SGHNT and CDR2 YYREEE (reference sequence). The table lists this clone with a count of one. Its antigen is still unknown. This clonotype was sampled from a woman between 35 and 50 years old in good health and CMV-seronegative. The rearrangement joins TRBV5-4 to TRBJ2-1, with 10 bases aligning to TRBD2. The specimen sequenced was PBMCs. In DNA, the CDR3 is TGTGCCAGCAGCTACCCGGGACTAGCGTCCTTCTACAATGAGCAGTTCTTC. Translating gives CASSYPGLASFYNEQFF.